What follows are 21 T cell receptor beta chains derived from one specimen sequenced in a study of blood T cells in healthy people across ages. A second PCR, run for about 7 to 12 cycles, used a sample-barcoded 5' primer plus a J-beta primer mix. One entry per CDR3 protein results from TCRdb running MiXCR on the 5' RACE reads. Here the sample spans 750,000 to 950,000 distinct CDR3 sequences, more than 25% being singletons. These records were also assigned to another study, of T cells of mothers and their children.

Material: blood. The source of these receptors is a boy aged 5-17 years in good health.

There are a few counts of this clonotype. The gene calls are TRBV20-1 and TRBJ1-1; TRBD1 might be the D (6 bases). CDR3 length: 13 amino acids. Germline CDR1 DFQATT, CDR2 SNEGSKA (reference sequence). The V end lost 4 bases, the J end lost 1 base, and 10 bases lay between the germline ends. CDR3 nucleotide sequence: TGCAGTGCTATCCGACAGGCGAACACTGAAGCTTTCTTT. This codes for CSAIRQANTEAFF.

In this sample, this clonotype turned up a few times. V gene TRBV4-1 combines with J gene TRBJ1-4, with no clear D. The CDR3 covers 15 residues. V lost 5 bases, J lost 0 bases, and 10 bases lay in between. Germline CDR1 reads MGHRA; CDR2 reads YSYEKL. The CDR3: CASSSPHTTNEKLFF. CDR3 nucleotides: TGCGCCAGCAGCTCCCCACACACAACTAATGAAAAACTGTTTTTT.

The chain is built from TRBV2 and TRBJ2-1; 8 nucleotides line up with TRBD1. The last part of the DNA fits TRBJ2-5 better; the J call may be wrong. Germline assignment: CDR1 SNHLY and CDR2 FYNNEI. The CDR3 extends over 18 amino acids. Here the CDR3 reads CASSSTQALRGLGETQYF. The DNA of the CDR3 is TGTGCCAGCAGTTCCACCCAGGCCCTCAGGGGGCTGGGGGAGACCCAGTACTTC.

Only a few counts were recorded for this clonotype. This chain joins TRBV9 and TRBJ1-3, with D perhaps TRBD1 (6 bases). V lost 0 bases and J 2 bases, leaving 12 bases between the germline ends. Germline assignment: CDR1 SGDLS and CDR2 YYNGEE. This CDR3 comprises 16 residues. The CDR3 protein is CASSVDPGGPGNTIYF. The CDR3 coding sequence is TGTGCCAGCAGCGTAGACCCGGGGGGCCCTGGAAACACCATATATTTT. Full variable domain (missing parts from reference TRBV9 and TRBJ1-3): DSGVTQTPKHLITATGQRVTLRCSPRSGDLSVYWYQQSLDQGLQFLIQYYNGEERAKGNILERFSAQQFPDLHSELNLSSLELGDSALYFCASSVDPGGPGNTIYFGEGSWLTVV.

Only a few counts were recorded for this clonotype. The gene calls are TRBV27 and TRBJ2-4; 8 bases map to TRBD2. The junction had 6 bases not matched to a gene; V was cut back by 2 bases and J by 3 bases. Germline CDR1 reads MNHEY; CDR2 reads SMNVEV (reference sequence). The CDR3 has 16 residues. DNA for the CDR3: TGTGCCAGCAGTTTAGAGGCGGGGGGTCTCAAAAACATTCAGTACTTC. This codes for CASSLEAGGLKNIQYF.

As concerns this clonotype: The junction departs from germline at one end; a sequencing error may be responsible. The chain links TRBV5-6 to TRBJ2-5, with D hard to call. The DNA end is more similar to TRBJ2-1, so the J call may be wrong. CDR3 length: 15 residues. Germline lookup yields CDR1 SGHDT and CDR2 YYEEEE. The CDR3 coding sequence is TGTGCCAGCAGTTCCACCGATACCGGCTACAGTGAGCAGTTCTTC. Translated, it gives CASSSTDTGYSEQFF.

This clonotype was recorded at least ten times. The chain has TRBV5-1 and TRBJ2-2, with D unresolved. The CDR3 runs to 14 residues. Germline loops: CDR1 SGHRS, CDR2 YFSETQ. The V and J ends lost 1 base and 3 bases respectively, with 7 bases between them. This CDR3 reads CASSLSSDTGELFF. In DNA form, the CDR3 reads TGCGCCAGCAGCTTGTCGTCTGACACCGGGGAGCTGTTTTTT.

This rearrangement joins TRBV18 to TRBJ1-1; TRBD1 aligns across 8 bases. The V gene end was trimmed by 3 bases and the J gene end by 0 bases; junction bases not matched to a gene: 15. Germline-derived CDR1 and CDR2 are KGHSH and LQKENI. The CDR3 spans 19 residues. CDR3: CASSPYPDRERAMNTEAFF. CDR3 nucleotides: TGTGCCAGCTCACCCTACCCGGACAGGGAAAGGGCTATGAACACTGAAGCTTTCTTT.

In this sample, this clonotype turned up a few times. This chain connects TRBV7-9 to TRBJ2-2; 10 bases map to TRBD2. V was clipped by 6 bases and J by 4 bases; unmatched bases: 14. The CDR3 is 18 residues long. Germline CDR1 is SEHNR and CDR2 is FQNEAQ (reference sequence). The CDR3 is CASRRRERGGPVTGELFF. CDR3 sequence (DNA): TGTGCCAGCAGGCGTCGCGAGCGGGGGGGTCCGGTCACCGGGGAGCTGTTTTTT.

This sequence joins TRBV10-3 and TRBJ2-1; 7 nucleotides agree with TRBD1. Germline CDR1 reads ENHRY; CDR2 reads SYGVKD. Trimming removed 4 bases from V and 6 bases from J; junction bases left unmatched: 9. The CDR3 is 15 amino acids. CDR3: CAISGPGQHFNEQFF. In DNA, the CDR3 is TGTGCCATCAGTGGACCGGGACAGCACTTCAATGAGCAGTTCTTC.

This clonotype was found a few times. This chain connects TRBV12-3 or TRBV12-4 to TRBJ1-2, with D possibly matching TRBD1 (6 bases). There are 14 residues in the CDR3. The V and J ends lost 5 bases and 2 bases respectively, with 12 bases between them. CDR3 protein: CASSSWGANYGYTF. The CDR3 region has the DNA TGTGCCAGCAGTAGTTGGGGGGCGAACTATGGCTACACCTTC.

Notes on this clonotype: This may arise from a read error, as a much more abundant clone is one base away. The V call is TRBV6-6, the J call TRBJ2-5; perhaps D is TRBD1 or TRBD2 (6 bases each). Trimming took 11 bases from V and 7 from J, leaving 20 bases between them. Per the germline V gene, CDR1 is MNHNY and CDR2 is SVGAGI (reference sequence). CDR3 size: 13 residues. For the CDR3, the DNA is TGTGCCGCCGACAGCCTAGGGGGGTCGACCCAGTACTTC. Protein: CAADSLGGSTQYF.

V is TRBV9 and J is TRBJ2-7; the D is unclear. The CDR3 has 13 residues. The V gene lost 1 base and the J gene lost 2 bases, with 7 bases spanning the gap. Germline V lookup: CDR1 SGDLS, CDR2 YYNGEE. The CDR3, as DNA: TGTGCCAGCAGCGTATCACCCCCCTACGAGCAGTACTTC. It encodes CASSVSPPYEQYF.

This sequence joins TRBV9 and TRBJ2-7; tentative D call: TRBD1 (6 bases). V was trimmed by 4 bases and J by 3 bases, leaving 17 bases between them. Per the germline V gene, CDR1 is SGDLS and CDR2 is YYNGEE. The CDR3 length is 15 residues. The CDR3 region is CASSPSGQTYYEQYF. As DNA, the CDR3 is TGTGCCAGCAGCCCCTCGGGACAAACCTACTACGAGCAGTACTTC.

This chain links TRBV5-1 with TRBJ2-2; D is ambiguous. The CDR3 extends over 14 amino acids. CDR1 and CDR2 (germline): SGHRS, YFSETQ. V shed 0 bases and J shed 5 bases, with 8 bases lying between them. The CDR3 here is CASSLGAQTGELFF. The CDR3 nucleotides are TGCGCCAGCAGCTTGGGGGCCCAGACCGGGGAGCTGTTTTTT.

This clonotype was detected only a few times. The V and J genes are TRBV2 and TRBJ2-1; TRBD2 aligns across 7 bases. The trim removed 4 bases at V and 6 bases at J, leaving 6 bases unmatched. The CDR3 contains 14 residues. Germline V gene lookup returns CDR1 SNHLY and CDR2 FYNNEI. The CDR3 region has the DNA TGTGCCAGCAGTGGTGGACTAGTAGGCAATGAGCAGTTCTTC. Its translation is CASSGGLVGNEQFF.

Remarks on this clonotype: Without the conserved terminal phenylalanine or tryptophan, this CDR3 likely stems from a read error. The V gene is TRBV11-1, the J gene TRBJ2-2, with no clear D. The germline V gene has CDR1 SGHAT and CDR2 FQDESV (reference sequence). Trimming shortened V by 5 bases and J by 0 bases, and 7 bases separated the two germline ends. This CDR3 comprises 14 residues. The CDR3 is CASSASANTGELFL. CDR3 nucleotides: TGTGCCAGCAGCGCCAGCGCGAACACCGGGGAGCTGTTTCTT.

The V call is TRBV20-1, the J call TRBJ2-7, with 8 bases lining up with TRBD1. This CDR3 spans 16 amino acids. CDR1 and CDR2 (germline): DFQATT, SNEGSKA (reference sequence). The V and J ends lost 6 bases and 0 bases, in that order; junction bases with no gene match: 13. DNA for the CDR3: TGCAGTGCCACATGGGTGGGGACAGGACGCTCCTACGAGCAGTACTTC. The encoded protein is CSATWVGTGRSYEQYF.

This chain uses TRBV7-3 with TRBJ2-7; TRBD1 might be the D (6 bases). Per the germline V gene, CDR1 is SGHTA and CDR2 is FQGTGA. V shed 5 bases and J shed 2 bases, with 13 bases lying between them. The CDR3 runs to 14 residues. CDR3 region: CASSTGSIPYEQYF. In DNA form, the CDR3 reads TGTGCCAGCAGCACAGGGTCCATACCCTACGAGCAGTACTTC.

This chain uses TRBV25-1 with TRBJ1-4; D not certain. Trimming pared 4 bases from V and 3 bases from J, leaving 12 bases between. The CDR3 is 15 amino acids. Germline CDR1 is MGHDK and CDR2 is SYGVNS. The CDR3 DNA follows: TGTGCCAGCAGTGGCGGAGTAAACCCTAATGAAAAACTGTTTTTT. It translates to CASSGGVNPNEKLFF. Drawing the rest from reference TRBV25-1 and TRBJ1-4, the complete variable domain is EADIYQTPRYLVIGTGKKITLECSQTMGHDKMYWYQQDPGMELHLIHYSYGVNSTEKGDLSSESTVSRIRTEHFPLTLESARPSHTSQYLCASSGGVNPNEKLFFGSGTQLSVL.

The chain has TRBV9 and TRBJ2-3, with TRBD2 identical over 7 bases. CDR3 size: 17 residues. Losses at the gene ends were 2 bases for V and 0 bases for J; bases not matched to a gene: 9. Germline-derived CDR1 and CDR2 are SGDLS and YYNGEE. The CDR3 reads CASSVGGGNPSTDTQYF. DNA for the CDR3: TGTGCCAGCAGCGTCGGGGGAGGGAATCCCAGCACAGATACGCAGTATTTT.